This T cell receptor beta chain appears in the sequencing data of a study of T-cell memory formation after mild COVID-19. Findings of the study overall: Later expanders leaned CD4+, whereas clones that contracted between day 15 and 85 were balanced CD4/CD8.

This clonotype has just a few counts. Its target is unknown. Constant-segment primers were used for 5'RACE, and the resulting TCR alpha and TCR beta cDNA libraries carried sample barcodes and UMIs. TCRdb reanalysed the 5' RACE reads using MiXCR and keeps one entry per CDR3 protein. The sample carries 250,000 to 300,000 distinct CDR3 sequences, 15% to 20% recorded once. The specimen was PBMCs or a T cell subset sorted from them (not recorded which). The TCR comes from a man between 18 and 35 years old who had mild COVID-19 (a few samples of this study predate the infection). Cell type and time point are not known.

The CDR3 DNA reads TGTGCCAGCAGCTTTTTACAGGGGGGCCACAATGAGCAGTTCTTC. This encodes CASSFLQGGHNEQFF. The chain joins TRBV5-6 to TRBJ2-1; 8 bases agree with TRBD1. This CDR3 contains 15 residues. The germline gives CDR1 SGHDT, CDR2 YYEEEE. V gave up 2 bases and J gave up 5 bases; unmatched junction bases: 6. The whole variable domain, remainder taken from reference TRBV5-6 and TRBJ2-1, is DAGVTQSPTHLIKTRGQQVTLRCSPKSGHDTVSWYQQALGQGPQFIFQYYEEEERQRGNFPDRFSGHQFPNYSSELNVNALLLGDSALYLCASSFLQGGHNEQFFGPGTRLTVL.